Each of the 2 T cell receptor beta chains below was sequenced from the same sample in a study of blood T cell repertoires in COVID-19. Assay used: immunoSEQ multiplex PCR; TCRdb lists only in-frame clones, some missing. This table has 180,000 or so clones, over 70% appearing once. Sequencing was performed on PBMCs or T cells enriched from blood (not recorded which). These receptors all come from a man aged 45-60 years who had recovered from COVID-19.

The V gene is TRBV3-1 (or the pseudogene TRBV3-2), the J gene TRBJ2-1; a weak D match, TRBD2 (5 bases). Trimming cost V 3 bases and J 7 bases, with 16 bases left between them. The CDR3 is 15 residues long. Germline V gene data show CDR1 as LGHDT and CDR2 as YNNKEL (reference sequence). As DNA, the CDR3 is TGTGCCAGCAGCCACGTGATAGCGAGGCCGAATGAGCAGTTCTTC. Amino acids: CASSHVIARPNEQFF.

The chain links TRBV19 to TRBJ2-3, with 11 bases lining up with TRBD2. The V and J ends lost 4 bases and 9 bases, in that order; junction bases with no gene match: 9. The CDR3 runs to 15 residues. Germline assignment: CDR1 LNHDA and CDR2 SQIVND (reference sequence). The CDR3 protein is CASSRLAGGGDTQYF. In DNA, the CDR3 is TGTGCCAGTAGTAGGCTAGCGGGAGGAGGAGACACGCAGTATTTT. Full variable domain (rest looked up from reference TRBV19 and TRBJ2-3): DGGITQSPKYLFRKEGQNVTLSCEQNLNHDAMYWYRQDPGQGLRLIYYSQIVNDFQKGDIAEGYSVSREKKESFPLTVTSAQKNPTAFYLCASSRLAGGGDTQYFGPGTRLTVL.